The 10 T cell receptor beta chains given below trace back to one sample, sequenced in a study of T cells in Graves' hyperthyroidism and ophthalmopathy. The investigators amplified TCR beta CDR3 regions from RNA transcripts. First-round RT-PCR targeting the TCR CDR3 was performed with the HTBI primer set. Each CDR3 protein gets one entry after TCRdb re-called the multiplex PCR reads with MiXCR. Of 500,000 to 750,000 distinct CDR3 sequences listed, 13% to 15% are singletons. Sequenced material: blood. These receptor sequences come from a woman between 18 and 29 years old with Graves' ophthalmopathy.

This clonotype has ten or more counts. This chain joins TRBV11-2 and TRBJ2-3, with 7 bases matching TRBD1. The CDR3 contains 15 residues. Germline values: CDR1 SGHAT, CDR2 FQNNGV. Losses at the gene ends were 4 bases for V and 1 base for J; bases not matched to a gene: 5. The DNA for the CDR3 is TGTGCCAGCAGCTCCGGGACAGCTCGCACAGATACGCAGTATTTT. Residues: CASSSGTARTDTQYF. Supplemented by reference TRBV11-2 and TRBJ2-3, the full variable domain reads EAGVAQSPRYKIIEKRQSVAFWCNPISGHATLYWYQQILGQGPKLLIQFQNNGVVDDSQLPKDRFSAERLKGVDSTLKIQPAKLEDSAVYLCASSSGTARTDTQYFGPGTRLTVL.

The J gene is TRBJ2-7, the V gene TRBV7-2; 9 positions match TRBD2. Germline CDR1 is SGHTA and CDR2 is FQGNSA. J lost 2 bases, V lost 1 base, and 9 bases had no gene match. This CDR3 is built from 17 residues. CDR3 in amino acids: CASSLGWTSASTYEQYF. CDR3 bases: TGTGCCAGCAGCTTAGGATGGACTAGCGCATCAACCTACGAGCAGTACTTC.

This clonotype has a count of ten or more. This rearrangement joins TRBV6-2 or TRBV6-3 to TRBJ2-1; 13 bases align to TRBD2. Losses at the gene ends were 6 bases for V and 4 bases for J; bases not matched to a gene: 3. This CDR3 is built from 15 residues. The germline V gene has CDR1 MNHEY and CDR2 SVGEGT. For the CDR3, the DNA is TGTGCCAGCAGGATGGGACTAGCGGGGTACAATGAGCAGTTCTTC. This translates into CASRMGLAGYNEQFF.

The table lists this clonotype with a few counts. The CDR3 spells CASSLAGIFTEAFF. Written as DNA, the CDR3 is TGCGCCAGCAGCTTGGCGGGGATATTCACTGAAGCTTTCTTT. This rearrangement joins TRBV5-1 to TRBJ1-1, with D uncertain. V lost 0 bases, J lost 4 bases, and 10 bases lay in between. The germline gives CDR1 SGHRS, CDR2 YFSETQ. The CDR3 totals 14 residues.

This clonotype was found many times. The chain employs TRBV11-2 and TRBJ2-1, with 7 bases aligning to TRBD2. J was trimmed by 8 bases and V by 2 bases; bases with no gene match: 12. Looked up from germline, CDR1 is SGHAT and CDR2 is FQNNGV. There are 16 residues in the CDR3. As DNA, the CDR3 is TGTGCCAGCAGCTTACCTCTGGGCGGGAGAACGCATGAGCAGTTCTTC. Protein product: CASSLPLGGRTHEQFF.

This clonotype was counted between two and nine times. V gene TRBV6-1 combines with J gene TRBJ2-7; 7 positions match TRBD1. Germline CDR1 and CDR2: MNHNS and SASEGT. V was pared by 2 bases and J by 5 bases, with 12 bases of the junction left unmatched. This CDR3 has 16 amino acids. The CDR3: CASSEYRGVNLNEQYF. The CDR3 coding sequence is TGTGCCAGCAGTGAATACAGGGGAGTAAACCTTAACGAGCAGTACTTC.

This clonotype showed up many times. The chain uses TRBV6-1 and TRBJ2-7; weak D call: TRBD2 (6 bases). Between the trimmed V and J ends, which lost 3 bases and 0 bases, there was a span of 12 bases. This CDR3 has 15 amino acids. CDR1 and CDR2 from the germline V gene are MNHNS and SASEGT. The CDR3 reads CASSDVADPSYEQYF. The DNA of the CDR3 is TGTGCCAGCAGTGATGTAGCGGACCCCTCCTACGAGCAGTACTTC.

This clonotype was seen many times. This chain links TRBV4-1 with TRBJ1-5; D is unclear. Germline CDR1 is MGHRA and CDR2 is YSYEKL. CDR3 size: 15 residues. V lost 0 bases, J lost 4 bases, and 10 bases lay in between. CDR3 in DNA: TGCGCCAGCAGCCAAGATGGGCAGGCGAATCAGCCCCAGCATTTT. This sequence encodes CASSQDGQANQPQHF.

This clonotype has only a few counts. The chain joins TRBV3-1 to TRBJ2-7, with D possibly matching TRBD2 (6 bases). The V gene's germline CDR1 is LGHDT and CDR2 YNNKEL (reference sequence). The CDR3 contains 14 residues. Trimming removed 5 bases from V and 2 bases from J, with 13 bases in between. The DNA for the CDR3 is TGTGCCAGCAGCTGGAGGGGTGGGACCTACGAGCAGTACTTC. This translates into CASSWRGGTYEQYF.

This clonotype was seen only a few times. In DNA form, the CDR3 reads TGTGCCAGCAGTTATAGGCAGTATCAAGGTGAAGCTTTCTTT. It translates to CASSYRQYQGEAFF. This chain joins TRBV6-5 and TRBJ1-1; D is ambiguous. The V gene's germline CDR1 is MNHEY and CDR2 SVGAGI. V lost 3 bases and J lost 7, with 15 bases in between. The CDR3 is 14 residues long.